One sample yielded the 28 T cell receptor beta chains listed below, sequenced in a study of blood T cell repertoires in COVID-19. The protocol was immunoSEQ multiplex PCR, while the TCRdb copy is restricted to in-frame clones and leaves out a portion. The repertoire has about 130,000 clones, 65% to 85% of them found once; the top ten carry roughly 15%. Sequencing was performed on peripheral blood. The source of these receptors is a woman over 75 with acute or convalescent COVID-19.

The CDR3 here is CASSLALYEQFF. In DNA, the CDR3 is TGTGCCAGCAGCTTGGCCTTATATGAGCAGTTCTTC. The chain links TRBV5-5 to TRBJ2-1; D ambiguous. Germline V gives CDR1 SGHKS, CDR2 YYEKEE (reference sequence). V lost 0 bases and J 8 bases, leaving 6 bases between the germline ends. The CDR3 loop spans 12 amino acids.

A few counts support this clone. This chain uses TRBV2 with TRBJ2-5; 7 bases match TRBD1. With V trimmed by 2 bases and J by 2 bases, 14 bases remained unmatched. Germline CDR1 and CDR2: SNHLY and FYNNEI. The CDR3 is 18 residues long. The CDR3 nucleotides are TGTGCCAGCAGTGAATTTTTCGGGACAGCATATGAACAAGAGACCCAGTACTTC. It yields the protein CASSEFFGTAYEQETQYF. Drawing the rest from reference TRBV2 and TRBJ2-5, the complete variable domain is EPEVTQTPSHQVTQMGQEVILRCVPISNHLYFYWYRQILGQKVEFLVSFYNNEISEKSEIFDDQFSVERPDGSNFTLKIRSTKLEDSAMYFCASSEFFGTAYEQETQYFGPGTRLLVL.

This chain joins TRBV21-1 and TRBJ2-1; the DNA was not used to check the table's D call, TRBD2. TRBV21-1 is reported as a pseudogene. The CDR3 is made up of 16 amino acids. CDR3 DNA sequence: TGTGCCAGCGCCCAGCCGAGACGGGACTTTAACAATGAGCAGTTCTTC. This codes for CASAQPRRDFNNEQFF.

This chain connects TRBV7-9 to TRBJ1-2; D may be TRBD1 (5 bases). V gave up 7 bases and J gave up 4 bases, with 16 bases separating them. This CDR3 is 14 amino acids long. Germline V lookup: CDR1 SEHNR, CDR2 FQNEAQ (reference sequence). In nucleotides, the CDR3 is TGTGCCAGCACCCGAACCGGGACTACCTATGGCTACACCTTC. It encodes CASTRTGTTYGYTF.

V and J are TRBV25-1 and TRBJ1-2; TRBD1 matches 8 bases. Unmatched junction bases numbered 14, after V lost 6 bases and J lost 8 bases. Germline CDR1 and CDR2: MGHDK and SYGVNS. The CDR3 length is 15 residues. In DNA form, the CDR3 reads TGTGCCAGCAGCGCTTCCTGGCAGGGGGCGCGCGGCTACACCTTC. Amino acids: CASSASWQGARGYTF.

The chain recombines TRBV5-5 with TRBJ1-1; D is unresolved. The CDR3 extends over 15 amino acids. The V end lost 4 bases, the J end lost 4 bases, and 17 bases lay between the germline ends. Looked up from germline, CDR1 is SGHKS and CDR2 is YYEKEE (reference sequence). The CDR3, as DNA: TGTGCCAGCAGCGGTCGGGGTGAACCGGGCACTGAAGCTTTCTTT. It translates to CASSGRGEPGTEAFF.

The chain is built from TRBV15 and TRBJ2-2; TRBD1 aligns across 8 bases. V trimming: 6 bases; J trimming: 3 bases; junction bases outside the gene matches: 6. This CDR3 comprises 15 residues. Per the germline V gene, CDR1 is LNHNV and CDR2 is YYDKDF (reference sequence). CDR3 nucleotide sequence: TGTGCCACCAGGGAGGACAGGGTCTACACCGGGGAGCTGTTTTTT. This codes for CATREDRVYTGELFF.

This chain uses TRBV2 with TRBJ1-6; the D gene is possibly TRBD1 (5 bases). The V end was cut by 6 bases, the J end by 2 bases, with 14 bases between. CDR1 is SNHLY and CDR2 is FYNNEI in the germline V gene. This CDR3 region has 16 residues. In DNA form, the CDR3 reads TGTGCCAGCAGAGAGGACAAAAGGGCCTATAATTCACCCCTCCACTTT. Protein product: CASREDKRAYNSPLHF.

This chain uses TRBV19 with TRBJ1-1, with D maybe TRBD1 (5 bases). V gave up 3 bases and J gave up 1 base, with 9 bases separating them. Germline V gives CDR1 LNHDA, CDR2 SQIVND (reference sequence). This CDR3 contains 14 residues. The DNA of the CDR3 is TGTGCCAGTAGTATCGGGGGGTGGAACACTGAAGCTTTCTTT. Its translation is CASSIGGWNTEAFF. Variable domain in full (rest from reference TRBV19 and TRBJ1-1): DGGITQSPKYLFRKEGQNVTLSCEQNLNHDAMYWYRQDPGQGLRLIYYSQIVNDFQKGDIAEGYSVSREKKESFPLTVTSAQKNPTAFYLCASSIGGWNTEAFFGQGTRLTVV.

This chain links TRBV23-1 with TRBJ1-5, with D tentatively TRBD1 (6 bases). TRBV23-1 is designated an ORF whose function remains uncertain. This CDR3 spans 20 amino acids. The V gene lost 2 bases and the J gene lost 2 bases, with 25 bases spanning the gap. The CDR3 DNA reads TGCGCCAGCAGTCAAGCCCTGCGCTGGACAGTTAGCATATGCAATCAGCCCCAGCATTTT. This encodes CASSQALRWTVSICNQPQHF.

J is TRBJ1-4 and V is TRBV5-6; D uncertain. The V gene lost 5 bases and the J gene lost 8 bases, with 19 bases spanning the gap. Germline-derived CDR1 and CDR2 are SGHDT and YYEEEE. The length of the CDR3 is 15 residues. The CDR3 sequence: CASRPYGGEREKLFF. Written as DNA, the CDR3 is TGTGCCAGCAGACCCTACGGAGGCGAAAGGGAAAAACTGTTTTTT.

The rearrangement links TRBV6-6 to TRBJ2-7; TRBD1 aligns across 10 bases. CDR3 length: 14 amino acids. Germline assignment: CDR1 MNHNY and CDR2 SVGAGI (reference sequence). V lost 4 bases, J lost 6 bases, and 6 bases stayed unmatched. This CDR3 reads CASSSSGTGVEQYF. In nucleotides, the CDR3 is TGTGCCAGCAGTTCCTCCGGGACAGGGGTCGAGCAGTACTTC.

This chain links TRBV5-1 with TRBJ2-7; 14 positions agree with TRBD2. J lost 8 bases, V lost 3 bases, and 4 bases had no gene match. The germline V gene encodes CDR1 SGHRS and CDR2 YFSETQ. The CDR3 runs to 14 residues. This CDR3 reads CASSSGTSGSQQYF. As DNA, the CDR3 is TGCGCCAGCAGCTCTGGGACTAGCGGGAGTCAGCAGTACTTC.

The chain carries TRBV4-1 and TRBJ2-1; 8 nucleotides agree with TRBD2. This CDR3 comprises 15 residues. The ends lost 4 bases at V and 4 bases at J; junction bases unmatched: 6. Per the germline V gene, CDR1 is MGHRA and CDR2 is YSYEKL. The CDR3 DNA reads TGCGCCAGCAGCCTTATCGGGGGGGATTACAATGAGCAGTTCTTC. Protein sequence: CASSLIGGDYNEQFF.

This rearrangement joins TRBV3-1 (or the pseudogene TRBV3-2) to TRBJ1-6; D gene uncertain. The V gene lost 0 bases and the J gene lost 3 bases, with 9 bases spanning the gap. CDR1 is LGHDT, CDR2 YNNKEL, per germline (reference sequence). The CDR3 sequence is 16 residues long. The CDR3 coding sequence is TGTGCCAGCAGCCAAGATATTCAGATCTATAATTCACCCCTCCACTTT. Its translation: CASSQDIQIYNSPLHF.

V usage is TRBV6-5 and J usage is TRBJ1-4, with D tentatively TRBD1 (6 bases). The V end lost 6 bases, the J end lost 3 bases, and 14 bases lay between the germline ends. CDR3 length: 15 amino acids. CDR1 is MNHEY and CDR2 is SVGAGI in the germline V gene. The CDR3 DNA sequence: TGTGCCAGCAGATTCACAGGGAGCCCTAATGAAAAACTGTTTTTT. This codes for CASRFTGSPNEKLFF.

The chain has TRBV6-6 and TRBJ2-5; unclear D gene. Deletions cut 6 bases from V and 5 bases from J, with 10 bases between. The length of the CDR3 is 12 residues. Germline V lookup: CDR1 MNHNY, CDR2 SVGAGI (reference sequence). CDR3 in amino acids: CASSPPGETQYF. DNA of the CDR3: TGTGCCAGCAGCCCCCCCGGGGAGACCCAGTACTTC.

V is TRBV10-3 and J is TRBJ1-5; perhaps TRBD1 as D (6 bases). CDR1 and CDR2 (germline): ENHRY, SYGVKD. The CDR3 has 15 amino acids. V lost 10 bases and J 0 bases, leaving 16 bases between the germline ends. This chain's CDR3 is CASIQGPNSNQPQHF. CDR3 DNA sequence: TGTGCCAGTATACAGGGACCGAATAGCAATCAGCCCCAGCATTTT.

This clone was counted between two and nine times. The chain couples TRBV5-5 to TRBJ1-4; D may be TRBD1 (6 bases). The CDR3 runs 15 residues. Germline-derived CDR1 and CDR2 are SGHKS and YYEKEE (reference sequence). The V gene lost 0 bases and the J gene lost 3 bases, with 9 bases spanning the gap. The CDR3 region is CASSLGAGANEKLFF. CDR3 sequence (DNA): TGTGCCAGCAGCTTGGGGGCAGGGGCTAATGAAAAACTGTTTTTT.

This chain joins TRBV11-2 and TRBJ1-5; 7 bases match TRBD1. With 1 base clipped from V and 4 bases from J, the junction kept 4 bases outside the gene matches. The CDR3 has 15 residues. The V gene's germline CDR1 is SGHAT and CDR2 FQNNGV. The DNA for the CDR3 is TGTGCCAGCAGCTTAGGGGACAGAACGAATCAGCCCCAGCATTTT. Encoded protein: CASSLGDRTNQPQHF.

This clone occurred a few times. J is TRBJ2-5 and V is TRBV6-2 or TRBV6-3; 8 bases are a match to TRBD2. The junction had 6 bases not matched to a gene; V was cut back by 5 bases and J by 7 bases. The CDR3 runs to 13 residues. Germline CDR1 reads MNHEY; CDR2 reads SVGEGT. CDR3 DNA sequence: TGTGCCAGCAGTCCAAGCGGGAGAGCGACCCAGTACTTC. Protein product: CASSPSGRATQYF.

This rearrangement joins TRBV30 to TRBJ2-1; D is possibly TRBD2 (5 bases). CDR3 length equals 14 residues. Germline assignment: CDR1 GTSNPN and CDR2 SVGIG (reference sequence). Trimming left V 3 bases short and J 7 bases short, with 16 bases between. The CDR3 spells CAWRRRGVINEQFF. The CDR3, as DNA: TGTGCCTGGAGGAGACGGGGAGTTATAAATGAGCAGTTCTTC.

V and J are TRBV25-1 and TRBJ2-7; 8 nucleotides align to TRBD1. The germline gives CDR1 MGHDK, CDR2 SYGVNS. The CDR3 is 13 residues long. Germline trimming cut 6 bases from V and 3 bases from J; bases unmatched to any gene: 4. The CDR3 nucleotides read TGTGCCAGCAGATCAACAGGGGGCTACGAGCAGTACTTC. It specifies CASRSTGGYEQYF.

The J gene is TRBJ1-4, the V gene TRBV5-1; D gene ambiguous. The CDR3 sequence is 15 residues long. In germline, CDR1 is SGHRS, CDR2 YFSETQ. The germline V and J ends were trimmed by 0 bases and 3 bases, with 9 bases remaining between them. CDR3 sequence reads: CASSLGYSSNEKLFF. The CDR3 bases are TGCGCCAGCAGCTTGGGATACAGCTCTAATGAAAAACTGTTTTTT.

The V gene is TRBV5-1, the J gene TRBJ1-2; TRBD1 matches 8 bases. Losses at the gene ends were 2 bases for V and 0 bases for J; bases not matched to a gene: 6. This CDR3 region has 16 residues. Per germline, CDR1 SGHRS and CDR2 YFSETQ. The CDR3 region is CASSLRPGGSNYGYTF. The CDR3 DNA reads TGCGCCAGCAGCTTAAGACCAGGGGGCTCTAACTATGGCTACACCTTC. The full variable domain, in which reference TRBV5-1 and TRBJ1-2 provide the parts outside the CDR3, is KAGVTQTPRYLIKTRGQQVTLSCSPISGHRSVSWYQQTPGQGLQFLFEYFSETQRNKGNFPGRFSGRQFSNSRSEMNVSTLELGDSALYLCASSLRPGGSNYGYTFGSGTRLTVV.

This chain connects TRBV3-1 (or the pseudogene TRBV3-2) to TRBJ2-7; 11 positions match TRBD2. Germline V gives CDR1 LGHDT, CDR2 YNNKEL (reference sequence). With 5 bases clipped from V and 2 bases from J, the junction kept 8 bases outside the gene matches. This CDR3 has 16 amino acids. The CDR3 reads CASSSFTSGGTYEQYF. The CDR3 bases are TGTGCCAGCAGCTCTTTCACTAGCGGGGGAACCTACGAGCAGTACTTC.

This CDR3 reads CASSLTSGRPKNEQFF. CDR3 DNA: TGTGCCAGCAGCTTGACTAGCGGGAGGCCCAAGAATGAGCAGTTCTTC. J is TRBJ2-1 and V is TRBV11-3; 13 bases agree with TRBD2. Germline V gene data show CDR1 as SGHNT and CDR2 as YENEEA. This CDR3 spans 16 amino acids. Unmatched junction bases numbered 6, after V lost 3 bases and J lost 7 bases.

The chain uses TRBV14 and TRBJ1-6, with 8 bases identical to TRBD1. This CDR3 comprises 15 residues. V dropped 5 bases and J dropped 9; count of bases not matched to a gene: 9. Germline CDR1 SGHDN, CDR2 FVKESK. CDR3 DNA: TGTGCCAGCAGCGCCCGACAGGGGTCGAGTTCACCCCTCCACTTT. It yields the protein CASSARQGSSSPLHF. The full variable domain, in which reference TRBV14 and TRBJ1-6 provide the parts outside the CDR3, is EAGVTQFPSHSVIEKGQTVTLRCDPISGHDNLYWYRRVMGKEIKFLLHFVKESKQDESGMPNNRFLAERTGGTYSTLKVQPAELEDSGVYFCASSARQGSSSPLHFGNGTRLTVT.